This is a list of T cell receptor beta chains from one sample in a study of B cell selection in AIRE deficiency. TCRdb's copy holds only in-frame clones and misses some; the assay was immunoSEQ multiplex PCR. The sample consists of about 25,000 clones, around 96% of them appearing once. The sample taken for sequencing was CD4+CD127+ conventional T cells sorted from PBMCs. All receptors come from a human donor in good health. Each CDR3 is given with its conserved first and last residue. D genes are given only for firm matches. Some rows mark clone size as missing; the rest say once, few, many or name a class of expanded clone.

TRBD1,.,TRBJ2-1,TRBV10-3,TGTGCCATCAGAACCGGGACAGGCCATGAGCAGTTCTTC,CAIRTGTGHEQFF
TRBD1,.,TRBJ1-1,TRBV19,TGTGCCAGCTCGCAGGGGACAGGGGGCGCGGAAGCTTTCTTT,CASSQGTGGAEAFF
.,.,TRBJ2-2,TRBV19,TGTGCCAGTAGTATACAGGAGGCGAACACCGGGGAGCTGTTTTTT,CASSIQEANTGELFF
TRBD2,.,TRBJ2-2,TRBV5-1,TGCGCCAGCAGCTTGGTTCTAGCGGGGAAAACCGGGGAGCTGTTTTTT,CASSLVLAGKTGELFF
TRBD2,.,TRBJ2-7,TRBV2,TGTGCCAGCAGTGTGACTGGGGGAGGGTCCTACGAGCAGTACTTC,CASSVTGGGSYEQYF
.,.,TRBJ1-5,TRBV10-3,TGTGCCATCAGTGACAGGGTCGCGCAGCCCCAGCATTTT,CAISDRVAQPQHF
TRBD2,.,TRBJ2-2,TRBV10-3,TGTGCCATCAGTGGAGCGGGGGCCGGGGAGCTGTTTTTT,CAISGAGAGELFF
TRBD1,.,TRBJ1-1,TRBV18,TGTGCCAGCTCACCTGACAGGGCGGGCACTGAAGCTTTCTTT,CASSPDRAGTEAFF
TRBD1,.,TRBJ1-5,TRBV6-5,TGTGCCAGCAGTTACTCGTGGACAGGTAGCAATCAGCCCCAGCATTTT,CASSYSWTGSNQPQHF
TRBD1,once,TRBJ1-5,TRBV7-9,TGTGCCAGCAGCTTAAGCCAGGGGGGCCAGCCCCAGCATTTT,CASSLSQGGQPQHF
.,.,TRBJ1-6,TRBV6-5,TGTGCCAGCAGATTAACAGCCGAGGGTTCACCCCTCCACTTT,CASRLTAEGSPLHF
.,few,TRBJ1-5,TRBV7-8,TGTGCCAGCAGCTTAATCGATCAGCCCCAGCATTTT,CASSLIDQPQHF
.,.,TRBJ1-6,TRBV19,TGTGCCAGTAGTATTGACAGGTTGAGAAATTCACCCCTCCACTTT,CASSIDRLRNSPLHF
TRBD2,.,TRBJ2-3,TRBV5-1,TGCGCCAGCAGCTTGGGTGGTTCGGGGGGAGCCACAGATACGCAGTATTTT,CASSLGGSGGATDTQYF
.,.,TRBJ2-6,TRBV7-3,TGTGCCAGCAGCGCAGGGACCGGCGGGGCCAACGTCCTGACTTTC,CASSAGTGGANVLTF
TRBD1,.,TRBJ2-7,TRBV7-9,TGTGCCAGCAGCTTGGGCAGGGGGAACGAGCAGTACTTC,CASSLGRGNEQYF
.,once,TRBJ2-1,TRBV15,TGTGCCACCAGCAGACCAGGGACGGCCTACAATGAGCAGTTCTTC,CATSRPGTAYNEQFF
.,.,TRBJ1-1,TRBV15,TGTGCCACCAGCAGAGGTGGTGACAGAAATGTCCGCCGGATGAACACTGAAGCTTTCTTT,CATSRGGDRNVRRMNTEAFF
.,once,TRBJ2-5,TRBV7-2,TGTGCCAGCAGCTTACGGGGGCCAGGGGCGAGTGAGACCCAGTACTTC,CASSLRGPGASETQYF
TRBD1,once,TRBJ1-2,TRBV6-4,TGTGCCAGCAGACGGGTGGGGACAGGGGTCGAGGGGAGCTACACCTTC,CASRRVGTGVEGSYTF
TRBD1,.,TRBJ2-7,TRBV10-1,TGCGCCAGCAGCGCGGACAGGGTCGCCGAGCAGTACTTC,CASSADRVAEQYF
.,.,TRBJ1-3,TRBV6-1,TGTGCCAGCAGTGAAGGCAGGGCCTCTGGAAACACCATATATTTT,CASSEGRASGNTIYF
.,.,TRBJ1-2,TRBV18,TGTGCCAGCTCACCCTACAGGGAATTTCACGGCTACACCTTC,CASSPYREFHGYTF
.,.,TRBJ1-5,TRBV6-1,TGTGCCAGCAGTGGGAGCAATCAGCCCCAGCATTTT,CASSGSNQPQHF
.,.,TRBJ2-7,TRBV5-6,TGTGCCAGCAGCTCGACAGGAGGTAACCTCTACGAGCAGTACTTC,CASSSTGGNLYEQYF
.,.,TRBJ1-2,TRBV29-1,TGCAGCGTTGAAAGACAGACCTATGGCTACACCTTC,CSVERQTYGYTF
TRBD2,.,TRBJ2-1,TRBV4-2,TGTGCCAGCAGCACCCGGGTGCGGGGGGATTTCAATGAGCAGTTCTTC,CASSTRVRGDFNEQFF
.,.,TRBJ2-2,TRBV28,TGTGCCAGCAGTTTACCAGGGGAGAGGACCGGGGAGCTGTTTTTT,CASSLPGERTGELFF
TRBD2,.,TRBJ2-2,TRBV28,TGTGCCAGCAGTAGCGGGGGGGCGACCGGGGAGCTGTTTTTT,CASSSGGATGELFF
.,.,TRBJ2-4,TRBV6-6,TGTGCCAGCAGTTACTCGGGGGGCACAGCCAAAAACATTCAGTACTTC,CASSYSGGTAKNIQYF
.,.,TRBJ1-2,TRBV5-1,TGCGCCAGCAGCTTGGAGTGGGGGCCCCGCTATGGCTACACCTTC,CASSLEWGPRYGYTF
.,.,TRBJ1-6,TRBV5-6,TGTGCCAGCAGCCCCGGGGCAGGGGATTCTTCACCCCTCCACTTT,CASSPGAGDSSPLHF
.,.,TRBJ1-5,TRBV6-1,TGTGCCAGCAATCGGGGCAGTAGCAATCAGCCCCAGCATTTT,CASNRGSSNQPQHF
TRBD2,.,TRBJ2-7,TRBV28,TGTGCCAGCCCATCATTTCCGGGACTACGATCCTACGAGCAGTACTTC,CASPSFPGLRSYEQYF
.,.,TRBJ1-5,TRBV6-1,TGTGCCAGCAGTGAAGCGCTCCGCCAGGGCAATCAGCCCCAGCATTTT,CASSEALRQGNQPQHF
.,.,TRBJ2-7,TRBV19,TGTGCCAGTAGTATAGTGAGGGGGGACCGCTACGAGCAGTACTTC,CASSIVRGDRYEQYF
TRBD1,.,TRBJ2-1,TRBV7-2,TGTGCCAGCAGCCCGGACAGGGGTATCAATGAGCAGTTCTTC,CASSPDRGINEQFF
.,.,TRBJ2-7,TRBV7-1,TGTGCCAGCAGCTCGGTTGGGGAGCAGTACTTC,CASSSVGEQYF
TRBD1,.,TRBJ2-5,TRBV5-1,TGCGCCAGCAGCTTGGATGACAGGGTAGAGACCCAGTACTTC,CASSLDDRVETQYF
TRBD2,few,TRBJ2-2,TRBV10-1,TGCGCCAGCAGTGAGGGGCTAGCGGGAGCGAACACCGGGGAGCTGTTTTTT,CASSEGLAGANTGELFF
TRBD2,.,TRBJ2-7,TRBV5-6,TGTGCCAGCAGCGGGCGGGGGGTCGCCTCCTACGAGCAGTACTTC,CASSGRGVASYEQYF
TRBD1,.,TRBJ1-5,TRBV5-5,TGTGCCAGCAGCTTGACTGCGACAGGGTATGGGCTCGGTCAGCCCCAGCATTTT,CASSLTATGYGLGQPQHF
.,.,TRBJ2-7,TRBV7-8,TGTCGCGGACGCTCCTACGAGCAGTACTTC,CRGRSYEQYF
TRBD1,.,TRBJ1-2,TRBV19,TGTGCCAGTAGTGCGTACAGGGGGCCCTATGGCTACACCTTC,CASSAYRGPYGYTF
.,once,TRBJ2-1,TRBV5-6,TGTGCCAGCAGCTTGGAAACTTACAATGAGCAGTTCTTC,CASSLETYNEQFF
.,.,TRBJ2-3,TRBV11-2,TGTGCCGTTCCCAGGGACCACACAGATACGCAATATTTT,CAVPRDHTDTQYF
TRBD2,.,TRBJ2-2,TRBV6-5,TGTGCCAGCCGAGCGGGGGTGGCGAACACCGGGGAGCTGTTTTTT,CASRAGVANTGELFF
TRBD1,.,TRBJ1-6,TRBV30,TGTGCCTGGAGTGAAGACAGGGATTCACCCCTCCACTTT,CAWSEDRDSPLHF